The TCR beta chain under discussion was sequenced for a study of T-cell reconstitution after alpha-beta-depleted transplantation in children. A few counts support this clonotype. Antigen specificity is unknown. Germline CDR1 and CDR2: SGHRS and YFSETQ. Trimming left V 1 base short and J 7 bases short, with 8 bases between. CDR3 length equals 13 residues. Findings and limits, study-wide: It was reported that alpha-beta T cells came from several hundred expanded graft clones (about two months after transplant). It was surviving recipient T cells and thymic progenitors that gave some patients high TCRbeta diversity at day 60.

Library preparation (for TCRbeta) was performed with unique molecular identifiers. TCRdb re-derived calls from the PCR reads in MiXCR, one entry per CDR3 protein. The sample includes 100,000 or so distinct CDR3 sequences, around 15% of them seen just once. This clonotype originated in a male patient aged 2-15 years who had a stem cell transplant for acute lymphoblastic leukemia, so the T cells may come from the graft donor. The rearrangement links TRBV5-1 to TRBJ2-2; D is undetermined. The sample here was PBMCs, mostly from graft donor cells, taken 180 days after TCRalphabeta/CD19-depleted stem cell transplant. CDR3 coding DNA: TGCGCCAGCAGCTTGTTCTGGGGCGGGGAGCTGTTTTTT. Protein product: CASSLFWGGELFF.